This T cell receptor (beta chain) appears in the sequencing data of a study of blood T cell repertoires in COVID-19. Study background: From T cells, B-cell-depleted T cells, or PBMCs came the material, which was cDNA or gDNA.

TCRdb keeps only in-frame clones here, not all; method: immunoSEQ multiplex PCR. The sample holds about 140,000 clones, 87% seen once. The CDR3 is made up of 13 amino acids. CDR1 is SGHAT and CDR2 is FQNNGV in the germline V gene. Trimming shortened V by 1 base and J by 0 bases, and 3 bases separated the two germline ends. Sequencing was carried out using peripheral blood. This clonotype originated in a woman aged 40 to 50 with acute or convalescent COVID-19. The chain couples TRBV11-2 to TRBJ1-1; D not certain. CDR3: CASSLVVNTEAFF. CDR3 nucleotide sequence: TGTGCCAGCAGCTTAGTCGTGAACACTGAAGCTTTCTTT. The full variable domain, its missing parts supplied by reference TRBV11-2 and TRBJ1-1, is EAGVAQSPRYKIIEKRQSVAFWCNPISGHATLYWYQQILGQGPKLLIQFQNNGVVDDSQLPKDRFSAERLKGVDSTLKIQPAKLEDSAVYLCASSLVVNTEAFFGQGTRLTVV.